The rows below give T cell receptor beta chains drawn from one sample of a study of blood T cell repertoires in COVID-19. Sequenced by immunoSEQ multiplex PCR; TCRdb stores in-frame clones only, minus some. The sample consists of 61,000 or so clones, 65% to 80% of them appearing once. Sequenced input: peripheral blood. Receptor source: a woman in her 70s with acute or convalescent COVID-19. CDR3s include the opening cysteine and the closing phenylalanine or tryptophan. D genes are given only for firm matches. Clone size appears in some rows only: once, few, many, or a class for an expanded clone.

j_call clone_size v_call d_call cdr3_aa cdr3_nt
TRBJ2-7 . TRBV28 TRBD2 CASSPVAGGSGSSYEQYF TGTGCCAGCAGTCCCGTAGCGGGGGGCTCAGGGAGCTCCTACGAGCAGTACTTC
TRBJ2-5 . TRBV5-1 TRBD2 CASSWGLAFQETQYF TGCGCCAGCAGCTGGGGACTAGCTTTTCAAGAGACCCAGTACTTC
TRBJ1-1 once TRBV4-3 TRBD1 CASSQLTGMNTEAFF TGCGCCAGCAGCCAGCTGACAGGGATGAACACTGAAGCTTTCTTT
TRBJ2-1 . TRBV14 TRBD2 CASSHAGSGANEQFF TGTGCCAGCAGCCATGCCGGGAGCGGGGCCAATGAGCAGTTCTTC
TRBJ2-5 . TRBV9 TRBD1 CASSGGTGGGETQYF TGTGCCAGCAGCGGCGGGACAGGGGGGGGAGAGACCCAGTACTTC
TRBJ1-1 . TRBV6-5 TRBD1 CAIRPGQGVTEAFF TGTGCCATTCGACCGGGACAGGGGGTCACTGAAGCTTTCTTT
TRBJ1-2 . TRBV5-6 . CASSSGDYGYGYTF TGTGCCAGCAGCTCGGGGGATTACGGGTATGGCTACACCTTC
TRBJ2-5 . TRBV5-5 TRBD2 CASSLHLAGGQETQYF TGTGCCAGCAGCTTGCATCTAGCGGGGGGTCAAGAGACCCAGTACTTC
TRBJ1-5 many TRBV2 . CASSVERGNQPQHF TGTGCCAGCAGTGTTGAGAGAGGCAATCAGCCCCAGCATTTT
TRBJ1-2 . TRBV2 TRBD1 CASRRAGGNYGYTF TGTGCCAGCAGGAGGGCAGGGGGCAACTATGGCTACACCTTC
TRBJ2-3 . TRBV4-2 TRBD2 CASSQGQRGTTDTQYF TGTGCCAGCAGCCAAGGCCAGCGGGGTACCACAGATACGCAGTATTTT
TRBJ2-7 . TRBV11-3 TRBD2 CASSPSGDPYEQYF TGTGCCAGCAGCCCTAGCGGGGACCCCTACGAGCAGTACTTC
TRBJ2-5 . TRBV27 . CASSLWGVGETQYF TGTGCCAGCAGTTTATGGGGGGTCGGGGAGACCCAGTACTTC
TRBJ1-1 . TRBV2 TRBD1 CASSGQGSGEAFF TGTGCCAGCAGCGGACAGGGGTCGGGTGAAGCTTTCTTT
TRBJ2-1 . TRBV28 . CASSTSQKYSYNEQFF TGTGCCAGCAGTACCTCTCAGAAGTACTCCTACAATGAGCAGTTCTTC
TRBJ2-6 . TRBV13 . CASRRPLGRSGANVLTF TGTGCCAGCAGAAGACCTCTGGGGCGCTCTGGGGCCAACGTCCTGACTTTC
TRBJ1-1 few TRBV5-8 . CARGQMNTEAFF TGTGCCAGAGGACAGATGAACACTGAAGCTTTCTTT
TRBJ1-5 . TRBV7-9 . CASSLGSQPQHF TGTGCCAGCAGCTTGGGGAGTCAGCCCCAGCATTTT
TRBJ1-3 . TRBV14 . CASSQSPGGNTIYF TGTGCCAGCAGCCAATCACCGGGAGGAAACACCATATATTTT
TRBJ2-1 once TRBV7-8 TRBD1 CASSHPIWTGYNEQFF TGTGCCAGCAGCCATCCCATCTGGACAGGCTACAATGAGCAGTTCTTC
TRBJ1-1 . TRBV28 TRBD1 CASSSTGLNTEAFF TGTGCCAGCAGTTCGACAGGGTTGAACACTGAAGCTTTCTTT
TRBJ2-5 . TRBV12-5 . CASGLVLGHFQETQYF TGTGCTAGTGGTTTGGTGCTTGGACACTTCCAAGAGACCCAGTACTTC
TRBJ2-1 . TRBV10-3 TRBD2 CAIRTTSGGLNEQFF TGTGCCATCAGGACTACTAGCGGGGGCCTCAATGAGCAGTTCTTC
TRBJ2-3 . TRBV12-5 . CASGSGSGDTQYF TGTGCTAGTGGTTCGGGGTCGGGAGATACGCAGTATTTT
TRBJ2-1 . TRBV7-3 TRBD2 CASSLGRGSYNEQFF TGTGCCAGCAGCTTAGGGCGGGGGTCCTACAATGAGCAGTTCTTC
TRBJ2-3 . TRBV11-3 TRBD2 CASSPGLAGDTQYF TGTGCCAGCAGCCCGGGACTAGCGGGAGATACGCAGTATTTT
TRBJ2-5 few TRBV19 TRBD2 CASSSGGALAETQYF TGTGCCAGTTCTAGCGGGGGGGCATTAGCAGAGACCCAGTACTTC
TRBJ2-6 few TRBV6-1 TRBD1 CASSGEAGQAGAGANVLTF TGTGCCAGCAGTGGGGAGGCGGGACAGGCAGGGGCTGGGGCCAACGTCCTGACTTTC
TRBJ2-6 . TRBV4-3 . CASSQDGFSGANVLTF TGCGCCAGCAGCCAAGACGGTTTCTCTGGGGCCAACGTCCTGACTTTC
TRBJ2-3 . TRBV20-1 . CSASVEDTQYF TGCAGTGCTAGTGTAGAAGATACGCAGTATTTT
TRBJ1-5 . TRBV10-2 . CASSESRIYSNQPQHF TGCGCCAGCAGTGAGTCGCGGATTTATAGCAATCAGCCCCAGCATTTT
TRBJ1-1 . TRBV19 TRBD1 CASSVDRGRTEAFF TGTGCCAGTAGTGTGGACAGGGGAAGGACTGAAGCTTTCTTT
TRBJ2-3 . TRBV18 . CASSQSVTSTDTQYF TGTGCCAGCTCCCAAAGCGTTACTAGCACAGATACGCAGTATTTT
TRBJ2-7 . TRBV27 . CASTAAGGRIGHEQYF TGTGCCAGCACCGCTGCAGGCGGGCGGATAGGCCACGAGCAGTACTTC
TRBJ1-3 few TRBV5-1 TRBD1 CASSLEAGTGPLIGTIYF TGCGCCAGCAGCTTGGAGGCTGGGACAGGGCCCCTTATTGGCACCATATATTTT
TRBJ1-3 . TRBV14 TRBD1 CASSQDEGALGNTIYF TGTGCCAGCAGCCAAGATGAGGGGGCTCTGGGAAACACCATATATTTT
TRBJ1-2 . TRBV2 . CASSERGHPNYGYTF TGTGCCAGCAGTGAAAGGGGACACCCTAACTATGGCTACACCTTC
TRBJ1-2 . TRBV2 TRBD1 CASSEQGADYGYTF TGTGCCAGCAGTGAACAGGGGGCGGACTATGGCTACACCTTC
TRBJ1-2 . TRBV28 . CASSPSGGYGYTF TGTGCCAGCAGTCCGTCCGGTGGCTATGGCTACACCTTC
TRBJ2-1 . TRBV3-1/TRBV3-2 TRBD2 CASSQGSGGASEQFF TGTGCCAGCAGCCAAGGAAGCGGGGGGGCATCTGAGCAGTTCTTC
TRBJ2-1 . TRBV7-2 . CASSSGLRGLRGPREQFF TGTGCCAGCAGCTCGGGGTTAAGAGGGTTGCGGGGGCCTCGGGAGCAGTTCTTC
TRBJ2-5 few TRBV6-2/TRBV6-3 TRBD2 CASSLYGPLIAGGSFLETQYF TGTGCCAGCAGTTTGTACGGCCCCCTCATAGCGGGGGGGTCCTTTTTGGAGACCCAGTACTTC
TRBJ2-3 many TRBV24-1 . CATSDSATDTQYF TGTGCCACCAGTGATTCAGCGACAGATACGCAGTATTTT
TRBJ2-2 . TRBV6-1 . CASSENTGNTGELFF TGTGCCAGCAGTGAAAACACAGGCAACACCGGGGAGCTGTTTTTT
TRBJ2-5 . TRBV3-1/TRBV3-2 . CASSPDGTGVETQYF TGTGCCAGCAGCCCAGACGGGACGGGGGTGGAGACCCAGTACTTC
TRBJ1-6 . TRBV4-3 . CASSQDEGRPLHF TGCGCCAGCAGCCAAGATGAAGGGAGGCCCCTCCACTTT
TRBJ2-7 . TRBV19 . CASTNPGYEQYF TGTGCCAGTACCAATCCCGGTTACGAGCAGTACTTC
TRBJ2-1 . TRBV9 . CASSVGGGFFDEQFF TGTGCCAGCAGCGTAGGCGGGGGCTTCTTCGATGAGCAGTTCTTC
TRBJ2-2 few TRBV2 TRBD2 CASNPPAGTSGPGRTGELFF TGTGCCAGCAATCCACCGGCAGGGACTAGCGGGCCTGGGCGAACCGGGGAGCTGTTTTTT
TRBJ1-2 . TRBV2 TRBD1 CARQGANYGYTF TGTGCCAGACAGGGGGCTAACTATGGCTACACCTTC
TRBJ1-5 . TRBV19 . CASSEAGFGSQPQHF TGTGCCAGTAGCGAGGCGGGGTTCGGGAGTCAGCCCCAGCATTTT
TRBJ2-5 . TRBV6-5 . CASSYAKTGRETQYF TGTGCCAGCAGTTACGCTAAAACAGGTCGAGAGACCCAGTACTTC
TRBJ2-5 . TRBV11-3 TRBD2 CASSLGGGFQETQYF TGTGCCAGCAGCTTGGGCGGGGGGTTTCAAGAGACCCAGTACTTC
TRBJ2-7 . TRBV7-9 . CASSYGLDEQYF TGTGCCAGCAGCTACGGTCTTGACGAGCAGTACTTC
TRBJ1-3 . TRBV7-3 . CASSQTTGNTIYF TGTGCCAGCAGCCAGACAACTGGAAACACCATATATTTT